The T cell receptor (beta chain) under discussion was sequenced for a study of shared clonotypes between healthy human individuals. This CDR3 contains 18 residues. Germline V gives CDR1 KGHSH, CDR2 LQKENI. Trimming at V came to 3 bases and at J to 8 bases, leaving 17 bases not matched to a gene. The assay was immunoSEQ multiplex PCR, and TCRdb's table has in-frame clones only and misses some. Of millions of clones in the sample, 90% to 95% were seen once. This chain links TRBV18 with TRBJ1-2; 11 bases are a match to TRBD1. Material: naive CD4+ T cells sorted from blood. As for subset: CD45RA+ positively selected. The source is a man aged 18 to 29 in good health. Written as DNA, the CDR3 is TGTGCCAGCTCACCGATCGGGACAGGGGGTTCATCCCTTTCCGGCTACACCTTC. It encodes CASSPIGTGGSSLSGYTF.